This T cell receptor beta chain came from a study of cytomegalovirus exposure and HLA in healthy donors. Findings and limits, study-wide: Researchers reportedly found TCR beta sequences accurately predicted most subjects' HLA-A and HLA-B alleles. It emerged from a later analysis that several of the most significant clusters appeared to be linked to common viral pathogens.

This PCR relied on a set of 60 Vbeta primers and 13 Jbeta primers. Repertoires were generated with immunoSEQ multiplex PCR, while TCRdb's copy carries only in-frame clones and drops some. The sample has 220,000 or so clones, around 85% seen once. Details on this clone: Its specificity is not known.

Among the donors, all were healthy bone marrow donors. Germline V gene lookup returns CDR1 SGHDT and CDR2 YYEEEE. V lost 4 bases, J lost 3 bases, and 6 bases stayed unmatched. The length of the CDR3 is 15 residues. The sample was PBMCs. V gene TRBV5-6 combines with J gene TRBJ1-2, with 10 bases matching TRBD1. This clonotype was obtained from a man aged 50 to 60 in good health and CMV-seronegative. The CDR3 reads CASSVLGQGDYGYTF. The CDR3 coding sequence is TGTGCCAGCAGCGTCCTTGGACAGGGGGACTATGGCTACACCTTC.